This T cell receptor (beta chain) was profiled in a study of regulatory T cells in long-lasting Graves disease. About the research overall: Graves' patients who were just diagnosed had used antithyroid drugs for under 3 months.

Germline CDR1 reads DFQATT; CDR2 reads SNEGSKA (reference sequence). Trimming shortened V by 3 bases and J by 8 bases, and 18 bases separated the two germline ends. The CDR3 is 14 residues long. Time point defined: newly diagnosed GD, antithyroid drugs for less than 3 months. PBMCs provided the RNA from which the TCR library was made. HTBI primers from iRepertoire and Arm-PCR of CDR3 regions yielded the TCR beta libraries. One entry per CDR3 protein, called by TCRdb with MiXCR from the multiplex PCR reads. The repertoire holds 530,000 or so distinct CDR3 sequences, 13% seen once, with 10% in the top ten. In this sample, this clonotype turned up many times. The same data also contributed to another study, on T cells in Graves' hyperthyroidism and ophthalmopathy. That paper adds: Most thyroid clonotypes expanded above 0.001 appeared in blood too. From stable hyperthyroidism, ophthalmopathy was separated by a 13 V-J model. Ophthalmopathy was predicted by the model a median of roughly 6 months ahead of onset.

V usage is TRBV20-1 and J usage is TRBJ2-3; D possibly corresponds to TRBD2 (7 bases). This clonotype was sampled from a man aged 25-45 years with Graves disease. Sequenced here: peripheral blood mononuclear cells (PBMCs), sampled at new diagnosis, from a patient treated with antithyroid drugs. CDR3 region: CSARIGGGAPTQYF. In DNA form, the CDR3 reads TGCAGTGCTAGGATAGGTGGGGGGGCGCCTACGCAGTATTTT.